Presented here are 10 T cell receptor beta chains from one specimen sequenced in a study of control samples from healthy donors and cancer patients. TCRdb's copy holds only in-frame clones and misses some; the assay was immunoSEQ multiplex PCR. The sample carries 150,000 to 200,000 clones, almost 90% recorded once. Sequenced input: blood. All receptors derive from a woman aged 45-60 years in good health.

J is TRBJ2-7 and V is TRBV10-3; tentatively, D is TRBD1 (7 bases). The CDR3 is made up of 13 amino acids. Germline-derived CDR1 and CDR2 are ENHRY and SYGVKD. The V end lost 8 bases, the J end lost 1 base, and 12 bases lay between the germline ends. In DNA form, the CDR3 reads TGTGCCATCGCGGCAGGGGGGTCCTACGAGCAGTACTTC. It yields the protein CAIAAGGSYEQYF.

A single count supports this clone. The CDR3 here is CASKDYNLETQYF. In DNA form, the CDR3 reads TGTGCCAGTAAAGACTACAACTTAGAGACCCAGTACTTC. This chain joins TRBV19 and TRBJ2-5; possible D gene TRBD2, 5 bases. Germline loops: CDR1 LNHDA, CDR2 SQIVND (reference sequence). This CDR3 region has 13 residues. Trimming removed 7 bases at V and 4 bases at J, with 13 bases between. The entire variable domain, with the rest obtained from reference TRBV19 and TRBJ2-5, is as follows: DGGITQSPKYLFRKEGQNVTLSCEQNLNHDAMYWYRQDPGQGLRLIYYSQIVNDFQKGDIAEGYSVSREKKESFPLTVTSAQKNPTAFYLCASKDYNLETQYFGPGTRLLVL.

The chain combines TRBV5-4 with TRBJ1-5; a weak D match, TRBD1 (5 bases). V was pared by 0 bases and J by 2 bases, with 12 bases between. The V gene's germline CDR1 is SGHNT and CDR2 YYREEE (reference sequence). There are 16 residues in the CDR3. CDR3 residues: CASSLGGVSGNQPQHF. The DNA for the CDR3 is TGTGCCAGCAGCTTGGGAGGGGTAAGTGGCAATCAGCCCCAGCATTTT. Full variable domain (outside the CDR3, taken from reference TRBV5-4 and TRBJ1-5): ETGVTQSPTHLIKTRGQQVTLRCSSQSGHNTVSWYQQALGQGPQFIFQYYREEENGRGNFPPRFSGLQFPNYSSELNVNALELDDSALYLCASSLGGVSGNQPQHFGDGTRLSIL.

The rearrangement links TRBV9 to TRBJ2-1; D uncertain. Looked up from germline, CDR1 is SGDLS and CDR2 is YYNGEE. The CDR3 spans 15 residues. The V and J ends lost 4 bases and 7 bases respectively, with 18 bases between them. CDR3 sequence reads: CASSPQAEVVNEQFF. DNA for the CDR3: TGTGCCAGCAGCCCCCAGGCGGAAGTTGTTAATGAGCAGTTCTTC.

In its sample, this clone was seen once. The rearrangement uses TRBV28 and TRBJ2-7, with D maybe TRBD1 (7 bases). There are 16 residues in the CDR3. V lost 7 bases to trimming and J lost 4 bases, with 23 bases between them. Germline CDR1 reads MDHEN; CDR2 reads SYDVKM. CDR3 sequence (DNA): TGTGCCAGCATCCCCGGAGGGGGCGAAGGAAGGTACGAGCAGTACTTC. Residues: CASIPGGGEGRYEQYF.

The V and J genes are TRBV30 and TRBJ2-7; TRBD2 aligns across 15 bases. Trimming removed 4 bases from V and 5 bases from J; junction bases left unmatched: 9. The CDR3 length is 16 residues. The V gene's germline CDR1 is GTSNPN and CDR2 SVGIG (reference sequence). The CDR3 here is CAWTQGLAGGPHEQYF. CDR3 sequence (DNA): TGTGCCTGGACCCAAGGACTAGCGGGAGGGCCCCACGAGCAGTACTTC.

In regard to this clone: The junction differs from germline at one of its ends, possibly a read error. The gene calls are TRBV25-1 and TRBJ1-5; TRBD1 might be the D (6 bases). This CDR3 has 15 residues. The V gene's germline CDR1 is MGHDK and CDR2 SYGVNS. The CDR3 protein is CAGSDPKGGSQPQHF. In DNA form, the CDR3 reads TGTGCCGGCAGTGACCCGAAGGGGGGGTCCCAGCCCCAGCATTTT.

This chain uses TRBV7-8 with TRBJ2-1; D gene unclear. The CDR3 loop spans 19 amino acids. V shed 0 bases and J shed 8 bases, with 26 bases lying between them. Germline V lookup: CDR1 SGHVS, CDR2 FQNEAQ. The CDR3 reads CASSLALILMGRHAYEQFF. DNA for the CDR3: TGTGCCAGCAGCTTAGCTTTGATTTTAATGGGTCGGCATGCTTATGAGCAGTTCTTC.

This sequence joins TRBV19 and TRBJ2-7; D is possibly TRBD1 (6 bases). This CDR3 region has 14 residues. Germline CDR1 and CDR2: LNHDA and SQIVND (reference sequence). Trimming removed 5 bases from V and 2 bases from J, with 13 bases in between. CDR3: CASSQGLAAYEQYF. CDR3 sequence (DNA): TGTGCCAGTAGTCAGGGGCTAGCAGCCTACGAGCAGTACTTC.

J is TRBJ1-4 and V is TRBV4-2, with TRBD1 matching over 7 bases. Unmatched junction bases numbered 8, after V lost 6 bases and J lost 4 bases. Germline CDR1 is LGHNA and CDR2 is YNFKEQ. CDR3 size: 15 residues. As DNA, the CDR3 is TGTGCCAGCAGGCGGGGGGACAGAAGTAATGAAAAACTGTTTTTT. Its translation is CASRRGDRSNEKLFF.